Below are 29 T cell receptor beta chains sequenced from a single sample in a study of identical twins. Each CDR3 protein gets one entry after TCRdb re-called the 5' RACE reads with MiXCR. There are 1.5 million to 2 million distinct CDR3 sequences in the sample; under 35% occur only once, and about 0.27% lies in the top ten. The sample taken for sequencing was cord blood. Receptor source: a newborn girl in good health.

This sequence joins TRBV27 and TRBJ2-7; TRBD1 matches at 7 bases. Trimming took 4 bases from V and 8 from J; bases not matched to a gene: 14. The V gene's germline CDR1 is MNHEY and CDR2 SMNVEV (reference sequence). The CDR3 totals 15 residues. CDR3 loop: CASSSTGNIGAKQYF. The CDR3 region has the DNA TGTGCCAGCAGTTCGACAGGGAATATCGGGGCTAAGCAGTACTTC.

The rearrangement joins TRBV21-1 to TRBJ2-1. TRBV21-1 is a pseudogene locus. The CDR3 runs to 14 residues. Here the CDR3 reads CASSKDVRNDEQFF. For the CDR3, the DNA is TGTGCCAGCAGCAAAGACGTTAGAAACGATGAGCAGTTCTTC.

This clonotype was picked up a small number of times. V usage is TRBV20-1 and J usage is TRBJ2-7, with D possibly TRBD2 on 6 matching bases. Germline loops: CDR1 DFQATT, CDR2 SNEGSKA (reference sequence). The CDR3 is made up of 15 amino acids. Trimming cost V 1 base and J 0 bases, with 13 bases left between them. The CDR3 loop reads CSARAPRDSSYEQYF. Here the CDR3 DNA reads TGCAGTGCTAGAGCCCCCCGGGACTCCTCCTACGAGCAGTACTTC.

This clonotype has only a few counts. The chain recombines TRBV28 with TRBJ2-1, with 7 bases matching TRBD2. The V gene end was trimmed by 6 bases and the J gene end by 9 bases; junction bases not matched to a gene: 2. The CDR3 is made up of 11 amino acids. Germline V lookup: CDR1 MDHEN, CDR2 SYDVKM. The CDR3 DNA reads as TGTGCCAGCAGACTAGCGTTTGAGCAGTTCTTC. This encodes CASRLAFEQFF.

The chain has TRBV7-9 and TRBJ2-7, with D possibly called TRBD1 or TRBD2 (5 bases each). The V end was cut by 0 bases, the J end by 0 bases, with 18 bases between. CDR3 length equals 18 residues. Germline V gives CDR1 SEHNR, CDR2 FQNEAQ (reference sequence). In nucleotides, the CDR3 is TGTGCCAGCAGCTTAGCATCTTCCCGGGGCGTATACTCCTACGAGCAGTACTTC. Translation: CASSLASSRGVYSYEQYF. Full variable domain (missing parts from reference TRBV7-9 and TRBJ2-7): DTGVSQNPRHKITKRGQNVTFRCDPISEHNRLYWYRQTLGQGPEFLTYFQNEAQLEKSRLLSDRFSAERPKGSFSTLEIQRTEQGDSAMYLCASSLASSRGVYSYEQYFGPGTRLTVT.

The chain uses TRBV20-1 and TRBJ2-1; 8 bases align to TRBD2. This CDR3 region has 16 residues. CDR1 DFQATT and CDR2 SNEGSKA come from the germline V gene (reference sequence). V was clipped by 5 bases and J by 4 bases; unmatched bases: 13. The CDR3: CSAAKRTSGTYNEQFF. CDR3 nucleotide sequence: TGCAGTGCTGCTAAACGAACTAGCGGAACGTACAATGAGCAGTTCTTC.

The chain is built from TRBV24-1 and TRBJ2-2; unclear D gene. The germline V and J ends were trimmed by 0 bases and 8 bases, with 0 bases remaining between them. This CDR3 comprises 11 residues. CDR1 and CDR2 from the germline V gene are KGHDR and SFDVKD. The CDR3 loop is CATSDLGELFF. The CDR3 DNA reads TGTGCCACCAGTGATTTGGGGGAGCTGTTTTTT.

This clonotype has at least ten counts. V is TRBV10-3 and J is TRBJ2-3; a weak D match, TRBD2 (6 bases). V was trimmed by 9 bases and J by 4 bases, leaving 8 bases between them. Germline V gene data show CDR1 as ENHRY and CDR2 as SYGVKD. CDR3 length: 11 residues. The CDR3 nucleotides are TGTGCCATTCGCGGGGCAGATACGCAGTATTTT. Translating it yields CAIRGADTQYF.

This clonotype has a handful of counts. The chain is built from TRBV25-1 and TRBJ1-5, with D perhaps matching TRBD1 (6 bases). Germline V gene data show CDR1 as MGHDK and CDR2 as SYGVNS. The V and J ends lost 3 bases and 1 base respectively, with 10 bases between them. CDR3 size: 15 residues. The DNA for the CDR3 is TGTGCCAGCAGTGACGGGGGCGCGAGCAATCAGCCCCAGCATTTT. It translates to CASSDGGASNQPQHF. Complete variable domain (other parts from reference TRBV25-1 and TRBJ1-5): EADIYQTPRYLVIGTGKKITLECSQTMGHDKMYWYQQDPGMELHLIHYSYGVNSTEKGDLSSESTVSRIRTEHFPLTLESARPSHTSQYLCASSDGGASNQPQHFGDGTRLSIL.

The J gene is TRBJ2-3, the V gene TRBV20-1; 12 bases align to TRBD2. Germline V gene sequence: CDR1 DFQATT, CDR2 SNEGSKA (reference sequence). This CDR3 is built from 18 residues. Trimming cost V 5 bases and J 2 bases; bases outside gene matches: 14. The CDR3 region has the DNA TGCAGTGCTCCGACTAGCGGGAGAATATTTTCACTCACAGATACGCAGTATTTT. Protein product: CSAPTSGRIFSLTDTQYF.

V and J are TRBV20-1 and TRBJ2-7; D unresolved. Per germline, CDR1 DFQATT and CDR2 SNEGSKA (reference sequence). The CDR3 is 14 residues long. V gave up 0 bases and J gave up 0 bases, with 9 bases separating them. The CDR3 is CSARDLVGSYEQYF. The CDR3 nucleotides are TGCAGTGCTAGAGATCTCGTCGGCTCCTACGAGCAGTACTTC.

The V and J genes are TRBV2 and TRBJ2-5; no clear D. Germline CDR1 is SNHLY and CDR2 is FYNNEI. The CDR3 is 13 amino acids. Trimming pared 6 bases from V and 5 bases from J, leaving 13 bases between. The DNA for the CDR3 is TGTGCCAGCAGAGACGGGTGGCTGGAGACCCAGTACTTC. As protein: CASRDGWLETQYF.

The chain recombines TRBV7-2 with TRBJ2-5, with 7 nucleotides matching TRBD1. Germline lookup yields CDR1 SGHTA and CDR2 FQGNSA. Losses at the gene ends were 4 bases for V and 11 bases for J; bases not matched to a gene: 19. There are 16 residues in the CDR3. This CDR3 reads CASSSQWTGFYNEQYF. CDR3 DNA sequence: TGTGCCAGCAGCTCGCAGTGGACAGGTTTTTACAATGAGCAGTACTTC.

The chain links TRBV10-3 to TRBJ2-3, with 7 bases that match TRBD2. This CDR3 has 13 amino acids. V gave up 7 bases and J gave up 3 bases; unmatched junction bases: 4. CDR1 is ENHRY, CDR2 SYGVKD, per germline. The CDR3 bases are TGTGCCATCAAAACGGGGGGTACAGATACGCAGTATTTT. Translation: CAIKTGGTDTQYF.

Ten or more counts support this clonotype. The chain couples TRBV9 to TRBJ2-7, with TRBD2 matching 7 bases. V trimming: 0 bases; J trimming: 0 bases; junction bases outside the gene matches: 6. Germline values: CDR1 SGDLS, CDR2 YYNGEE. CDR3 length: 16 residues. The CDR3, as DNA: TGTGCCAGCAGCGTAGGTTCAAGCGGGACCTCCTACGAGCAGTACTTC. Translating it yields CASSVGSSGTSYEQYF.

This clonotype was observed a few times. The V gene is TRBV4-2, the J gene TRBJ2-7, with D hard to call. The CDR3 is 12 residues long. The ends were cut back, 4 bases at V and 5 bases at J, with 9 bases in the middle. Germline CDR1 and CDR2: LGHNA and YNFKEQ. CDR3 nucleotide sequence: TGTGCCAGCAGCCGCAGTGTACACGAGCAGTACTTC. It translates to CASSRSVHEQYF.

The chain employs TRBV12-3 or TRBV12-4 and TRBJ1-1, with a tentative D call TRBD1 (5 bases). Trimming left V 3 bases short and J 6 bases short, with 17 bases between. The CDR3 is 15 amino acids. This chain's CDR3 is CASSFRQRDGSEAFF. CDR3 DNA: TGTGCCAGCAGTTTTAGACAGCGGGATGGATCTGAAGCTTTCTTT.

The chain employs TRBV15 and TRBJ2-1; D unresolved. The CDR3 spans 15 residues. The V end was cut by 0 bases, the J end by 13 bases, with 19 bases between. CDR1 and CDR2 (germline): LNHNV, YYDKDF (reference sequence). CDR3 amino acids: CATSRDRRAQIIQFF. The CDR3 DNA is TGTGCCACCAGCAGAGATAGACGGGCCCAAATTATCCAGTTCTTC.

The chain combines TRBV28 with TRBJ2-5; TRBD1 is a possible D gene (5 bases). Germline CDR1 is MDHEN and CDR2 is SYDVKM. CDR3 length equals 12 residues. The V gene lost 5 bases and the J gene lost 11 bases, with 15 bases spanning the gap. The CDR3 sequence: CASSPRQRKQYF. CDR3 nucleotides: TGTGCCAGCAGTCCGCGACAGAGGAAGCAGTACTTC.

This clonotype was observed many times. The chain is built from TRBV29-1 and TRBJ2-4; unclear D gene. The ends were cut back, 7 bases at V and 6 bases at J, with 16 bases in the middle. The length of the CDR3 is 13 residues. Germline V CDR1 and CDR2: SQVTM, ANQGSEA. In nucleotides, the CDR3 is TGCAGCGCCCGGTTTATTGGGGTAAACATTCAGTACTTC. Residues: CSARFIGVNIQYF.

This chain joins TRBV27 and TRBJ1-1; possible D gene TRBD1, 6 bases. Germline V CDR1 and CDR2: MNHEY, SMNVEV (reference sequence). V lost 6 bases and J 1 base, leaving 15 bases between the germline ends. The CDR3 has 15 amino acids. CDR3 sequence: CASSSVRGPNTEAFF. CDR3 nucleotide sequence: TGTGCCAGCAGCTCTGTCAGGGGCCCGAACACTGAAGCTTTCTTT.

This clonotype occurred many times. The genes are TRBV12-3 or TRBV12-4 and TRBJ2-3, with D maybe TRBD1 (5 bases). The CDR3 covers 15 residues. V lost 3 bases and J lost 2, with 12 bases in between. Written as DNA, the CDR3 is TGTGCCAGCAGTTTGGGGCCGGGTTCCACAGATACGCAGTATTTT. Translated, it gives CASSLGPGSTDTQYF.

The rearrangement uses TRBV5-1 and TRBJ1-2; D gene uncertain. Deletions cut 0 bases from V and 8 bases from J, with 14 bases between. CDR3 length equals 14 residues. CDR1 and CDR2 (germline): SGHRS, YFSETQ. CDR3 nucleotide sequence: TGCGCCAGCAGCTTGGCCGGCAATCTTGAGGGCTACACCTTC. It specifies CASSLAGNLEGYTF.

This clonotype appeared a few times. The chain links TRBV24-1 to TRBJ1-2; weak D call: TRBD1 (6 bases). CDR3 length equals 13 residues. Trimming removed 10 bases from V and 4 bases from J, with 15 bases in between. The germline gives CDR1 KGHDR, CDR2 SFDVKD. The CDR3 DNA follows: TGTGCCACAAGCAAGGGGGGAACCTATGGCTACACCTTC. Protein: CATSKGGTYGYTF.

This rearrangement joins TRBV20-1 to TRBJ2-4; D possibly corresponds to TRBD1 (6 bases). Trimming cost V 2 bases and J 13 bases, with 18 bases left between them. Germline CDR1 reads DFQATT; CDR2 reads SNEGSKA (reference sequence). The CDR3 covers 13 residues. The CDR3 DNA follows: TGCAGTGCTAGAAGGACACTCCCTAGGGGGCAGTACTTC. As protein: CSARRTLPRGQYF.

This clonotype was found a few times. The chain carries TRBV11-2 and TRBJ1-2, with 11 positions matching TRBD1. CDR3 length equals 16 residues. The germline CDR1 and CDR2 sequences are SGHAT and FQNNGV. V trimming: 6 bases; J trimming: 4 bases; junction bases outside the gene matches: 10. The CDR3 here is CASSYTGTGGSYGYTF. CDR3 DNA: TGTGCCAGCAGTTATACCGGGACAGGGGGAAGCTATGGCTACACCTTC.

As concerns this clonotype: This may come from a read error, since a much larger clone is one base off. The chain is built from TRBV20-1 and TRBJ2-1; weak D call: TRBD1 (6 bases). The CDR3 length is 12 residues. From germline, CDR1 is DFQATT and CDR2 SNEGSKA (reference sequence). With 4 bases removed from V and 10 bases from J, the gap between germline ends came to 14 bases. The CDR3, as DNA: TGCAGTGCTACGGGACAAACCTACGAGCAGTTCTTC. It encodes CSATGQTYEQFF.

This chain joins TRBV12-3 or TRBV12-4 and TRBJ2-1, with 8 bases identical to TRBD1. V trimming: 7 bases; J trimming: 9 bases; junction bases outside the gene matches: 14. The CDR3 runs to 15 residues. CDR3 amino acids: CASNRIGQGACEQFF. The CDR3 DNA is TGTGCCAGCAACCGAATAGGGCAGGGGGCATGTGAGCAGTTCTTC.

This clonotype was observed many times. The chain has TRBV10-3 and TRBJ2-4; D remains ambiguous. Germline assignment: CDR1 ENHRY and CDR2 SYGVKD. The CDR3 is made up of 13 amino acids. V was pared by 4 bases and J by 1 base, with 5 bases between. In DNA form, the CDR3 reads TGTGCCATCAGTGGGGTTGCCAAAAACATTCAGTACTTC. Translated: CAISGVAKNIQYF.